These 17 T cell receptor beta chains were sequenced from one sample in a study of control samples from healthy donors and cancer patients (TCRdb year 2020). Library preparation used the immunoSEQ multiplex PCR assay. TCRdb re-hosts the immuneACCESS table, in-frame sequences only. Its copies lack some clones; in the studies checked, an unresolved V gene accounts for under half of them, and the cause for the rest is not known. This sample lists 260,000 or so clones; around 80% were detected once. The ten largest clones add up to about an eighth of the sample. Sequenced input: PBMCs. These receptors were collected from a woman aged 60-75 years with lung cancer.

This chain links TRBV9 with TRBJ1-2; 9 nucleotides agree with TRBD1. Losses at the gene ends were 2 bases for V and 13 bases for J; bases not matched to a gene: 15. The germline CDR1 and CDR2 sequences are SGDLS and YYNGEE. The CDR3 runs 15 residues. This chain's CDR3 is CASSVGVGGQGSPTF. The CDR3 DNA is TGTGCCAGCAGCGTGGGCGTCGGGGGACAGGGTTCTCCCACCTTC.

The rearrangement links TRBV27 to TRBJ2-5; D gene uncertain. The germline gives CDR1 MNHEY, CDR2 SMNVEV (reference sequence). The V and J ends lost 5 bases and 2 bases respectively, with 9 bases between them. This CDR3 is built from 13 residues. CDR3 protein: CASSPKQQETQYF. The CDR3 DNA reads as TGTGCCAGCAGTCCGAAACAGCAAGAGACCCAGTACTTC.

This chain joins TRBV7-8 and TRBJ2-3; TRBD2 agrees at 7 bases. The CDR3 has 15 amino acids. The germline V gene encodes CDR1 SGHVS and CDR2 FQNEAQ. The J segment lost 0 bases and the V segment lost 3 bases, leaving 3 bases of the junction unmatched. CDR3 sequence (DNA): TGTGCCAGCAGCTTCGCCGGGGGGAGCACAGATACGCAGTATTTT. Its protein is CASSFAGGSTDTQYF.

This clone appeared once. The chain is built from TRBV24-1 and TRBJ2-2; D possibly uses TRBD1 or TRBD2 (5 bases each). The CDR3 is 16 amino acids. Germline V gives CDR1 KGHDR, CDR2 SFDVKD. Between the trimmed V and J ends, which lost 2 bases and 7 bases, there was a span of 16 bases. The DNA of the CDR3 is TGTGCCACCAGTGATTGGGGTAGAGGGGCTGGCGGGGAGCTGTTTTTT. This encodes CATSDWGRGAGGELFF.

In this sample, this clone turned up a few times. This sequence joins TRBV18 and TRBJ2-7; D unclear. The V end lost 1 base, the J end lost 4 bases, and 11 bases lay between the germline ends. Germline CDR1 is KGHSH and CDR2 is LQKENI. This CDR3 has 14 amino acids. The CDR3 here is CASSPQAGPYEQYF. DNA for the CDR3: TGTGCCAGCTCACCACAGGCTGGGCCGTACGAGCAGTACTTC.

On this clone itself: This specimen includes other DNA sequences encoding the same CDR3. This chain connects TRBV5-1 to TRBJ2-1, with TRBD2 matching over 9 bases. V shed 2 bases, J shed 2 bases, and the junction held 2 bases outside the gene matches. Per germline, CDR1 SGHRS and CDR2 YFSETQ. The CDR3 length is 15 residues. CDR3 loop: CASSLAGGTYNEQFF. The CDR3 DNA sequence: TGCGCCAGCAGCTTAGCGGGGGGCACCTACAATGAGCAGTTCTTC.

The CDR3 reads CASKTGMNYGYTF. The DNA of the CDR3 is TGTGCCAGCAAGACAGGGATGAACTATGGCTACACCTTC. The V and J genes are TRBV2 and TRBJ1-2, with TRBD1 matching 7 bases. This CDR3 region has 13 residues. Germline loops: CDR1 SNHLY, CDR2 FYNNEI. V lost 7 bases and J lost 2; bases outside the gene matches: 4.

This chain connects TRBV6-6 to TRBJ2-5, with D maybe TRBD2 (7 bases). The germline CDR1 and CDR2 sequences are MNHNY and SVGAGI (reference sequence). This CDR3 has 14 residues. V was clipped by 7 bases and J by 5 bases, with 17 bases between them. The CDR3 DNA reads as TGTGCCAGCACTTCTGTGGCGGGGGCTGAGACCCAGTACTTC. It yields the protein CASTSVAGAETQYF.

V gene TRBV3-1 (or the pseudogene TRBV3-2) combines with J gene TRBJ1-2, with D possibly matching TRBD1 (5 bases). Germline values: CDR1 LGHDT, CDR2 YNNKEL (reference sequence). The CDR3 runs 16 residues. V lost 0 bases to trimming and J lost 8 bases, with 19 bases between them. The CDR3 is CASSQDGGAPARGYTF. As DNA, the CDR3 is TGTGCCAGCAGCCAAGATGGAGGGGCCCCAGCTAGAGGCTACACCTTC.

The chain couples TRBV6-5 to TRBJ1-2, with D perhaps matching TRBD1 (6 bases). CDR3 size: 15 residues. V lost 2 bases to trimming and J lost 6 bases, with 16 bases between them. The germline V gene has CDR1 MNHEY and CDR2 SVGAGI. In nucleotides, the CDR3 is TGTGCCAGCAGTTACGGGGGCCAATTCGTAAATGGCTACACCTTC. It yields the protein CASSYGGQFVNGYTF.

Only one count was recorded for this clone. The chain is built from TRBV19 and TRBJ1-1; maybe TRBD1 (5 bases). Germline lookup yields CDR1 LNHDA and CDR2 SQIVND (reference sequence). The CDR3 runs to 13 residues. The germline V and J ends were trimmed by 5 bases and 5 bases, with 12 bases remaining between them. CDR3 nucleotides: TGTGCCAGTAGTGAGGGGCGGGTTACTGAAGCTTTCTTT. It codes for CASSEGRVTEAFF.

The chain couples TRBV27 to TRBJ2-2; 10 nucleotides agree with TRBD1. The CDR3 sequence is 15 residues long. Germline V gene sequence: CDR1 MNHEY, CDR2 SMNVEV (reference sequence). V shed 6 bases and J 3 bases; nucleotides not matched to a gene: 4. This chain's CDR3 is CASRAGTGDTGELFF. CDR3 bases: TGTGCCAGCAGGGCCGGGACAGGGGACACCGGGGAGCTGTTTTTT.

V gene TRBV3-1 (or the pseudogene TRBV3-2) combines with J gene TRBJ2-2; D is perhaps TRBD2 (6 bases). V gave up 2 bases and J gave up 0 bases, with 7 bases separating them. The germline gives CDR1 LGHDT, CDR2 YNNKEL (reference sequence). The CDR3 sequence is 15 residues long. The CDR3 protein is CASSQWEANTGELFF. The DNA of the CDR3 is TGTGCCAGCAGCCAATGGGAGGCGAACACCGGGGAGCTGTTTTTT.

The chain recombines TRBV3-1 (or the pseudogene TRBV3-2) with TRBJ2-1; the match to TRBD2 covers 11 bases. Trimming at V came to 4 bases and at J to 15 bases, leaving 8 bases not matched to a gene. The germline CDR1 and CDR2 sequences are LGHDT and YNNKEL (reference sequence). CDR3 length: 13 residues. The chain's CDR3 is CASSPTSGASRFF. In DNA form, the CDR3 reads TGTGCCAGCAGCCCGACTAGCGGGGCCTCTCGGTTCTTC.

This sequence joins TRBV28 and TRBJ2-7; TRBD1 matches at 9 bases. Unmatched junction bases numbered 9, after V lost 2 bases and J lost 4 bases. CDR1 is MDHEN, CDR2 SYDVKM, per germline. CDR3 size: 16 residues. In nucleotides, the CDR3 is TGTGCCAGCAGTTTAGCCCCCGGGACAGGGTCGTACGAGCAGTACTTC. Translation gives CASSLAPGTGSYEQYF.

The chain is built from TRBV5-1 and TRBJ2-7; no reliable D call. Per the germline V gene, CDR1 is SGHRS and CDR2 is YFSETQ. This CDR3 comprises 13 residues. V lost 4 bases and J lost 4, with 12 bases in between. The CDR3 DNA sequence: TGCGCCAGCAGCCCCATAGCAGGTTACGAGCAGTACTTC. Its protein is CASSPIAGYEQYF.

V is TRBV2 and J is TRBJ1-5, with D maybe TRBD1 (6 bases). Germline CDR1 is SNHLY and CDR2 is FYNNEI. This CDR3 comprises 14 residues. The V end was cut by 6 bases, the J end by 5 bases, with 14 bases between. The CDR3 protein is CASSDRRHYQPQHF. CDR3 bases: TGTGCCAGCAGCGACAGGAGACACTATCAGCCCCAGCATTTT.